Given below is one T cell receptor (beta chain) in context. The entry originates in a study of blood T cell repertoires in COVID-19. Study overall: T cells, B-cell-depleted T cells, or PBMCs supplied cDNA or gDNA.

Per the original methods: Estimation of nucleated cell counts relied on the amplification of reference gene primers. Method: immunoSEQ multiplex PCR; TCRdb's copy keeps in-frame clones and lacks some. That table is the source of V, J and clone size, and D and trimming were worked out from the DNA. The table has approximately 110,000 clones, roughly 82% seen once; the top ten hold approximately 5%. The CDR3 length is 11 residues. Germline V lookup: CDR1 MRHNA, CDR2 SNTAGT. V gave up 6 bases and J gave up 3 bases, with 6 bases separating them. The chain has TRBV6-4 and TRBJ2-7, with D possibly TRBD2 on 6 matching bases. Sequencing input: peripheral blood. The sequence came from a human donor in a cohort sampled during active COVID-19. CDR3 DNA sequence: TGTGCCAGCAGCGGGAGCTACGAGCAGTACTTC. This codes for CASSGSYEQYF.